The present entry profiles one T cell receptor beta chain with its context. Antigen unknown. The sample belongs to a study of T cell responses to AZD1222 COVID-19 vaccine. The germline gives CDR1 MNHEY, CDR2 SVGAGI. The V end was cut by 2 bases, the J end by 7 bases, with 19 bases between. This CDR3 has 16 amino acids. Whole-study results and caveats: Elevations in Spike-specific TCR breadth and depth followed administration of two AZD1222 doses. Possibly, clonal diversity was underestimated; donors were largely white British and included more females. Unmutated variant regions reportedly attract nearly half of all spike-specific TCRs.

Using immunoSEQ multiplex PCR, the repertoire was profiled, and TCRdb retains in-frame clones only, with some absent. This sample yields approximately 110,000 clones, of which approximately 90% are seen a single time; about 7.8% belongs to the top ten. The gene calls are TRBV6-5 and TRBJ2-3; possibly TRBD1 or TRBD2 for D (5 bases each). This clonotype originated in an adult in good health. The sequences come from peripheral blood, collected on day 0 of AZD1222 vaccination. CDR3 nucleotide sequence: TGTGCCAGCAGTTACGAGGAACGGCAGGGAGATTATACGCAGTATTTT. It specifies CASSYEERQGDYTQYF.